The 18 T cell receptor beta chains below all came from one sample that was sequenced in a study of cytomegalovirus exposure and HLA in healthy donors. The PCR made use of 60 Vbeta and 13 Jbeta primers. Sequencing was performed with immunoSEQ multiplex PCR; in TCRdb, only in-frame clones are kept and a portion is missing. There are around 220,000 clones in the sample; approximately 68% occur only once, and less than 2% lies in the top ten. The sample comprised PBMCs. These TCRs come from a woman aged 25 to 45 in good health and CMV-seronegative.

A single count supports this clone. The rearrangement links TRBV29-1 to TRBJ1-1; D call uncertain. Germline V gene data show CDR1 as SQVTM and CDR2 as ANQGSEA. This CDR3 spans 12 amino acids. The CDR3 bases are TGCAGAGCAGTCCCGGGGAACACTGAAGCTTTCTTT. This gives the protein CRAVPGNTEAFF.

This clone was picked up a small number of times. The chain carries TRBV9 and TRBJ1-1; no definite D call. In germline, CDR1 is SGDLS, CDR2 YYNGEE. There are 17 residues in the CDR3. Trimming stripped 0 bases from V and 6 bases from J, with 21 bases between. The CDR3 reads CASSVEPGGGIKAEAFF. Written as DNA, the CDR3 is TGTGCCAGCAGCGTAGAACCGGGCGGAGGTATTAAGGCTGAAGCTTTCTTT. Full variable domain (outside the CDR3, taken from reference TRBV9 and TRBJ1-1): DSGVTQTPKHLITATGQRVTLRCSPRSGDLSVYWYQQSLDQGLQFLIQYYNGEERAKGNILERFSAQQFPDLHSELNLSSLELGDSALYFCASSVEPGGGIKAEAFFGQGTRLTVV.

The V call is TRBV29-1, the J call TRBJ2-4, with 9 bases lining up with TRBD1. CDR3 length: 17 residues. Trimming cost V 7 bases and J 0 bases; bases outside gene matches: 13. CDR1 SQVTM and CDR2 ANQGSEA come from the germline V gene. The CDR3 protein is CSALGQGTGLAKNIQYF. CDR3 sequence (DNA): TGCAGCGCCCTAGGACAGGGGACGGGACTAGCCAAAAACATTCAGTACTTC.

V gene TRBV4-2 combines with J gene TRBJ1-2; 7 bases fit TRBD1. The V gene end was trimmed by 0 bases and the J gene end by 5 bases; junction bases not matched to a gene: 6. Germline-derived CDR1 and CDR2 are LGHNA and YNFKEQ. This CDR3 is 15 amino acids long. In DNA form, the CDR3 reads TGTGCCAGCAGCCAAGAGTGGACAGGAAATTATGGCTACACCTTC. Its translation is CASSQEWTGNYGYTF.

J is TRBJ2-5 and V is TRBV14; 12 nucleotides agree with TRBD2. V gave up 0 bases and J gave up 2 bases; unmatched junction bases: 7. The CDR3 runs to 18 residues. Germline-derived CDR1 and CDR2 are SGHDN and FVKESK. In nucleotides, the CDR3 is TGTGCCAGCAGCCAAGATCTTGAGACTAGCGGGGGACAAGAGACCCAGTACTTC. This codes for CASSQDLETSGGQETQYF.

The DNA for the CDR3 is TGTGCCAGCAGTCATGGACTGTTAAGCTACGAGCAGTACTTC. Translating it yields CASSHGLLSYEQYF. The chain links TRBV27 to TRBJ2-5; maybe TRBD2 (5 bases). The J call may be mistaken, given a closer DNA end match to TRBJ2-7. The CDR3 spans 14 residues. Looked up from germline, CDR1 is MNHEY and CDR2 is SMNVEV (reference sequence).

V and J are TRBV5-4 and TRBJ1-6, with 7 bases lining up with TRBD1. With V trimmed by 4 bases and J by 19 bases, 14 bases remained unmatched. The V gene's germline CDR1 is SGHNT and CDR2 YYREEE (reference sequence). The CDR3 is 13 amino acids. CDR3 bases: TGTGCCAGCAGCCCGTTGGGACAGCCAGAGGAACACTTT. Protein sequence: CASSPLGQPEEHF.

This clone was detected a few times. The chain combines TRBV7-6 with TRBJ2-1; TRBD2 might be the D (5 bases). Trimming shortened V by 4 bases and J by 10 bases, and 17 bases separated the two germline ends. Germline lookup yields CDR1 SGHVS and CDR2 FNYEAQ. The CDR3 is made up of 14 amino acids. CDR3 bases: TGTGCCAGCAGCTCCCCCTTTTCGCGACTAGAGCAGTTCTTC. Translating gives CASSSPFSRLEQFF.

The chain carries TRBV5-6 and TRBJ2-7; no clear D gene. The CDR3 has 11 amino acids. CDR1 SGHDT and CDR2 YYEEEE come from the germline V gene. The V end was cut by 1 base, the J end by 7 bases, with 6 bases between. CDR3 bases: TGTGCCAGCAGCTTGCTCCTGGAGCAGTACTTC. It codes for CASSLLLEQYF.

This chain connects TRBV7-9 to TRBJ1-1; D remains unclear. From germline, CDR1 is SEHNR and CDR2 FQNEAQ (reference sequence). The CDR3 is 14 residues long. Trimming removed 4 bases from V and 4 bases from J, with 13 bases in between. CDR3 coding DNA: TGTGCCAGCAGCTGGACTCCTCAAAGCACTGAAGCTTTCTTT. This encodes CASSWTPQSTEAFF.

This clone was seen only once. The chain recombines TRBV2 with TRBJ1-4; D remains unclear. V was pared by 2 bases and J by 4 bases, with 8 bases between. The CDR3 loop spans 14 amino acids. In germline, CDR1 is SNHLY, CDR2 FYNNEI. The CDR3 bases are TGTGCCAGCAGTGAAACCACAGTTAATGAAAAACTGTTTTTT. Protein: CASSETTVNEKLFF.

The chain recombines TRBV7-6 with TRBJ2-1, with D perhaps TRBD2 (5 bases). Germline lookup yields CDR1 SGHVS and CDR2 FNYEAQ. The V and J ends lost 2 bases and 2 bases respectively, with 10 bases between them. The CDR3 is 15 amino acids. In DNA form, the CDR3 reads TGTGCCAGCAGCTTAAGAGCGGCCACCTACAATGAGCAGTTCTTC. Residues: CASSLRAATYNEQFF.

The chain's CDR3 is CASRGLAGGVSTDTQYF. The CDR3, as DNA: TGCGCCAGCAGGGGACTAGCGGGAGGGGTTAGCACAGATACGCAGTATTTT. The chain uses TRBV10-2 and TRBJ2-3, with TRBD2 matching over 16 bases. V was pared by 6 bases and J by 0 bases, with 3 bases of the junction left unmatched. Germline lookup yields CDR1 WSHSY and CDR2 SAAADI. The CDR3 runs 17 residues.

This clone was seen a single time. The rearrangement links TRBV25-1 to TRBJ2-3; TRBD1 might be the D (6 bases). This CDR3 comprises 14 residues. Trimming cost V 4 bases and J 4 bases, with 12 bases left between them. The germline V gene has CDR1 MGHDK and CDR2 SYGVNS. CDR3 region: CASSARGEADTQYF. CDR3 DNA sequence: TGTGCCAGCAGTGCCAGGGGAGAGGCAGATACGCAGTATTTT.

The V gene is TRBV6-1, the J gene TRBJ1-4, with 10 positions matching TRBD1. The CDR3 extends over 14 amino acids. From germline, CDR1 is MNHNS and CDR2 SASEGT. The V segment lost 4 bases and the J segment 8 bases; nucleotides outside the gene matches: 4. The CDR3 DNA reads TGTGCCAGCAGTGCGACAGGGGGCAGCGAAAAACTGTTTTTT. It encodes CASSATGGSEKLFF.

The rearrangement joins TRBV11-3 to TRBJ2-2, with D perhaps TRBD2 (5 bases). Germline V gene data show CDR1 as SGHNT and CDR2 as YENEEA. V lost 4 bases to trimming and J lost 4 bases, with 22 bases between them. The CDR3 length is 18 residues. This chain's CDR3 is CASSSGGLLQRSTGELFF. CDR3 bases: TGTGCCAGCAGCTCCGGTGGACTTCTGCAGAGATCCACCGGGGAGCTGTTTTTT.

V is TRBV2 and J is TRBJ2-1, with TRBD2 matching 7 bases. The ends lost 7 bases at V and 9 bases at J; junction bases unmatched: 12. Germline V gene lookup returns CDR1 SNHLY and CDR2 FYNNEI. The CDR3 consists of 14 residues. The DNA of the CDR3 is TGTGCCAGCATAGTCGGGCGGGAGAGGGGTGAGCAGTTCTTC. It specifies CASIVGRERGEQFF.

The rearrangement uses TRBV6-1 and TRBJ2-5; perhaps TRBD2 as D (6 bases). Trimming removed 5 bases from V and 1 base from J, with 14 bases in between. This CDR3 contains 15 residues. Germline V gene data show CDR1 as MNHNS and CDR2 as SASEGT. The chain's CDR3 is CASSSTSGVQETQYF. DNA for the CDR3: TGTGCCAGCAGTTCTACCTCGGGGGTCCAAGAGACCCAGTACTTC.